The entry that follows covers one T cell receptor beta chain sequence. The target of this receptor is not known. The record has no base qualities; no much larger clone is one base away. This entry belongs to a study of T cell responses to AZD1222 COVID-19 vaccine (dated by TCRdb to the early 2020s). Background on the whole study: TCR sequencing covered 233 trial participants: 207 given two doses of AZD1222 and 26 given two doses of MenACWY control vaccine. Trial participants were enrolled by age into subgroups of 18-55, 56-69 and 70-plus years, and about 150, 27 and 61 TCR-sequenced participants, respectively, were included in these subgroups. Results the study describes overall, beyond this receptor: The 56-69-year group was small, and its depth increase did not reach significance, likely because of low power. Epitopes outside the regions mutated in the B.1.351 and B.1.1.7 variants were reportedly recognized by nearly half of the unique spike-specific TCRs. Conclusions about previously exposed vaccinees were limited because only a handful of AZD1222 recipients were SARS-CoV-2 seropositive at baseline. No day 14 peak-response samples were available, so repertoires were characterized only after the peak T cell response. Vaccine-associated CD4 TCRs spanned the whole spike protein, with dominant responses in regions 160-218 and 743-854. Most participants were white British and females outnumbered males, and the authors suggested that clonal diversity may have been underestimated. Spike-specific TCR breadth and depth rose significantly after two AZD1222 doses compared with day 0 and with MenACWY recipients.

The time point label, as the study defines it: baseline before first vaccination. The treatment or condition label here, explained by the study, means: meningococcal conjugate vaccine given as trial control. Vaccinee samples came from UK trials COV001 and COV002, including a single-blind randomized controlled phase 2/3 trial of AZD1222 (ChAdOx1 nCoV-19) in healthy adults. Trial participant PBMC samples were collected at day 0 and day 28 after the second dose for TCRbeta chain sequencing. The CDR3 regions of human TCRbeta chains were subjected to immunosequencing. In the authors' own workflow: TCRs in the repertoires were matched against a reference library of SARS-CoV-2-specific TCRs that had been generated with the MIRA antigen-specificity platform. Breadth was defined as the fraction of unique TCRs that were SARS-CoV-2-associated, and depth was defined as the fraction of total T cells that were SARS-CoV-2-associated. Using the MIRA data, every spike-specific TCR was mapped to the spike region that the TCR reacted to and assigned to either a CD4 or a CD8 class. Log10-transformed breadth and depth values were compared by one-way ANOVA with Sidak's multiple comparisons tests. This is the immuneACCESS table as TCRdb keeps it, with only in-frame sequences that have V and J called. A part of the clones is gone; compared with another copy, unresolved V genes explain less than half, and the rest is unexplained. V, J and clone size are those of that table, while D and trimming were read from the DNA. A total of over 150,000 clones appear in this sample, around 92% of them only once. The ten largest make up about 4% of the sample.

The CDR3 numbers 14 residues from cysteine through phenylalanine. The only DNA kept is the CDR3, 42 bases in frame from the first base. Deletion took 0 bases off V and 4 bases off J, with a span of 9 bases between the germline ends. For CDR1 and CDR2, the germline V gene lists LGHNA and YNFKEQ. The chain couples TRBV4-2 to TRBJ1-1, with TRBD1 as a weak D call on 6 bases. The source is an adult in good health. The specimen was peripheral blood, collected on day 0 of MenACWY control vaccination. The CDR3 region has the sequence CASSQEGGGTEAFF. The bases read TGTGCCAGCAGCCAAGAAGGGGGAGGCACTGAAGCTTTCTTT.